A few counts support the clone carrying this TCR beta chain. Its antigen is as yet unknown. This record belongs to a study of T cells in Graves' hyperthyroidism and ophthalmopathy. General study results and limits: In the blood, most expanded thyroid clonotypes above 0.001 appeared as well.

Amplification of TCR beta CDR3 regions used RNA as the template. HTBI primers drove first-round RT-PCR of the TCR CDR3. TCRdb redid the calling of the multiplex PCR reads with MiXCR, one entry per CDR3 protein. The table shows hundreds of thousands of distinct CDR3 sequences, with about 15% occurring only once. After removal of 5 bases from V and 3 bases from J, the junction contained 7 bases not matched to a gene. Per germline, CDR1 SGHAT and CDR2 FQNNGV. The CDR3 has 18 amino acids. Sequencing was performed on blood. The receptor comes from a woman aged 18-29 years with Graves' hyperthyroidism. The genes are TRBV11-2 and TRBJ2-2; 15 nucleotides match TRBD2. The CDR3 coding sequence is TGTGCCAGCAGCCCCGGACTAGCGGGAGGGGCGTACACCGGGGAGCTGTTTTTT. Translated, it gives CASSPGLAGGAYTGELFF.